This entry concerns a single T cell receptor beta chain. The entry originates in a study of blood T cell repertoires in COVID-19. Per the original methods: Nucleated cell number was recorded as an estimate derived from reference gene primer amplification. Sequencing used immunoSEQ multiplex PCR; TCRdb keeps in-frame clones, though not all of them. V, J and clone size reflect that table, while D and trimming were determined from the DNA. The sample consists of approximately 190,000 clones, more than 75% of them appearing once. With 4 bases clipped from V and 6 bases from J, the junction kept 9 bases outside the gene matches. The CDR3 length is 15 residues. The V gene's germline CDR1 is SGHRS and CDR2 YFSETQ. Patients from Seattle were sampled longitudinally, starting during active infection.

The sequence came from a woman aged 55-75 years with COVID-19, enrolled during active disease. This chain links TRBV5-1 with TRBJ2-5; 10 bases map to TRBD2. The material sequenced was peripheral blood. DNA of the CDR3: TGCGCCAGCAGCCCTCCCGCTAGCGGGGGACAGACCCAGTACTTC. Amino acid sequence: CASSPPASGGQTQYF.